This TCR beta chain was identified in a study of T cell responses to AZD1222 COVID-19 vaccine. Overall study results and limits: With dominance at 160-218 and 743-854, vaccine-associated CD4 TCRs spanned spike. The breadth and depth of Spike-specific TCRs increased once two AZD1222 doses had been given. Sampling that yielded the repertoires occurred only after the peak T cell response. The study reported that nearly half of spike-specific TCRs target unmutated variant regions.

The CDR3 covers 15 residues. Germline CDR1 MNHEY, CDR2 SVGAGI. V gave up 8 bases and J gave up 1 base; unmatched junction bases: 10. This clone was seen a single time. Its specificity is unknown. The data were produced by immunoSEQ multiplex PCR, yet TCRdb's version contains in-frame clones alone and is incomplete. The sample contains over 100,000 clones, roughly 86% of which appear only once. The chain recombines TRBV6-5 with TRBJ2-5; 7 bases are a match to TRBD1. The clonotype originates from an adult in good health. Specimen: peripheral blood, collected on day 0 of MenACWY control vaccination. DNA of the CDR3: TGTGCCAGCGCCCAGAACAGGGGCCGCCAAGAGACCCAGTACTTC. Translating it yields CASAQNRGRQETQYF.